The rows below give T cell receptor beta chains drawn from one sample of a study of T cells in localized non-small cell lung cancer. Profiled with immunoSEQ multiplex PCR; TCRdb holds only in-frame clones, not every one. The sample consists of about 4,800 clones, approximately 60% of them appearing once. This material consisted of lymph node tissue, taken before any cancer treatment. The receptor source for this set is a male donor at least 60 years old with stage I squamous cell lung carcinoma. Both conserved end residues are part of each CDR3. The D gene is left open where the match is weak. Expanded clones get a size class; other rows say once, few or many, or leave the size out.

>TRBJ1-2|-|medium-sized|TRBV11-3
TGTGCCAGCAGCTTAAATCGGGACGGTGTGGGCGGCTACACCTTC
CASSLNRDGVGGYTF
>TRBJ1-3|-|few|TRBV19
TGTGCCAGTAACAACGGGAGGCGATCCTCTGGAAACACCATATATTTT
CASNNGRRSSGNTIYF
>TRBJ1-5|TRBD1|-|TRBV28
TGTGCCAGCGGCAGGGGGGTACAGCCCCAGCATTTT
CASGRGVQPQHF
>TRBJ2-1|TRBD2|-|TRBV10-3
TGTGCCACCCTAGCGGCATCCTACAATGAGCAGTTCTTC
CATLAASYNEQFF
>TRBJ2-2|-|-|TRBV7-2
TGTGCCAGCAGCCGTGGAAGGAGCGGGGAGCTGTTTTTT
CASSRGRSGELFF
>TRBJ1-3|-|-|TRBV6-8
TGTGCCAGCAGACGGGACATGACTGGAAACACCATATATTTT
CASRRDMTGNTIYF
>TRBJ1-1|TRBD1|few|TRBV10-3
TGTGCCATCAGTGGGACAGGGGGGGACACTGAAGCTTTCTTT
CAISGTGGDTEAFF
>TRBJ2-1|-|-|TRBV11-3
TGTGCCAGCAGCTCCCGCAAGCCAGCCAATGAGCAGTTCTTC
CASSSRKPANEQFF
>TRBJ1-2|-|-|TRBV29-1
TGCAGCGTTGTGAGCGGTTGGGACTATGGCTACACCTTC
CSVVSGWDYGYTF
>TRBJ2-5|TRBD2|-|TRBV6-8
TGTGCCAGCAGCAATACTTTAGCGGGAGGCCCTGATACCCAGTACTTC
CASSNTLAGGPDTQYF
>TRBJ2-2|-|-|TRBV18
TGTGCCAGCTCTACCGGGACATCGAACACCGGGGAGCTGTTTTTT
CASSTGTSNTGELFF
>TRBJ2-3|TRBD2|-|TRBV28
TGTGCCAGCAGTTTTCTGGGAGGGAACACAGATACGCAGTATTTT
CASSFLGGNTDTQYF
>TRBJ2-2|-|-|TRBV29-1
TGCAGCGGAGGACAGTCGGGGTACACCGGGGAGCTGTTTTTT
CSGGQSGYTGELFF
>TRBJ2-1|-|medium-sized|TRBV9
TGTGCCAGCAGTGAAGGGCCCCCTAGGAATGAGCAGTTCTTC
CASSEGPPRNEQFF
>TRBJ1-2|TRBD1|-|TRBV19
TGTGCCAGTAGCCCCGGGGGACAGGATTATGGCTACACCTTC
CASSPGGQDYGYTF
>TRBJ1-1|-|-|TRBV28
TGTGCCAGCAGTTTACCCCGCGAGGGGACTGAAGCTTTCTTT
CASSLPREGTEAFF
>TRBJ2-7|TRBD1|-|TRBV6-8
TGTGCCAGCAGTTACTCGGACAGGACCAAGCAGTACTTC
CASSYSDRTKQYF
>TRBJ1-5|-|-|TRBV28
TGTGCCAGCAAACAGGGAAGCAATCAGCCCCAGCATTTT
CASKQGSNQPQHF
>TRBJ1-4|-|-|TRBV19
TGTGCCAGTAGTATGCCAGCGCTGAATGAAAAACTGTTTTTT
CASSMPALNEKLFF
>TRBJ2-1|TRBD2|-|TRBV18
TGTACCAGCTCACCAACTAGCGGGATGGGGTTCTTC
CTSSPTSGMGFF
>TRBJ2-3|-|-|TRBV28
TGTGCCAGCAGTTCTCCCCGGGTAGCGTCTAGCACAGATACGCAGTATTTT
CASSSPRVASSTDTQYF
>TRBJ2-2|TRBD2|-|TRBV19
TGTGCCAGTAGTATAGAGAGCGGGAGGGACACCGGGGAGCTGTTTTTT
CASSIESGRDTGELFF
>TRBJ2-5|-|-|TRBV18
TGTGCCAGCTCACCAGATATAGGAGGGAGAGAGACCCAGTACTTC
CASSPDIGGRETQYF
>TRBJ2-1|-|-|TRBV19
TGTGCCAGTAGTGCGTCTTTAGTATCTTACAATGAGCAGTTCTTC
CASSASLVSYNEQFF
>TRBJ2-2|-|-|TRBV5-1
TGCGCCAGCAGCTTGGCGGCTGCGCCAGTCGGGGAGCTGTTTTTT
CASSLAAAPVGELFF
>TRBJ2-2|-|few|TRBV9
TGTGCCAGCAGCGTAGAAGGGGTCGGGAACACCGGGGAGCTGTTTTTT
CASSVEGVGNTGELFF
>TRBJ1-2|-|few|TRBV6-7
TGTGCCAGCAGAACAGGGAACTATGGCTACACCTTC
CASRTGNYGYTF